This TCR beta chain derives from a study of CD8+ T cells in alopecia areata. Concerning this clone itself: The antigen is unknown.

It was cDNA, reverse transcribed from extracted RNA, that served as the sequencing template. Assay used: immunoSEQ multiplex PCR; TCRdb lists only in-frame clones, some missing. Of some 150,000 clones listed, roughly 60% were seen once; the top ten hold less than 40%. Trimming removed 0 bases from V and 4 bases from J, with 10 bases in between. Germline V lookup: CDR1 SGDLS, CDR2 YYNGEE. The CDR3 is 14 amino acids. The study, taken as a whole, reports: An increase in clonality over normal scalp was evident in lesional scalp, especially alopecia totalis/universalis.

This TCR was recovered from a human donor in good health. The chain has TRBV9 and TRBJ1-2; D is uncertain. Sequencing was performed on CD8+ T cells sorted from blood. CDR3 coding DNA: TGTGCCAGCAGCGTAGACAGCCCTCTCTATGGCTACACCTTC. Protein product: CASSVDSPLYGYTF.